The T cell receptor (beta chain) under discussion was sequenced for a study of blood T cell repertoires in COVID-19. Study in general: The United States, Italy and Spain were the sources of the acute and convalescent COVID-19 samples. In each case, the material was cDNA or gDNA derived from T cells, B-cell-depleted T cells, or PBMCs.

The authors' processing: Nucleated cell counts were estimated from reference gene primer amplification. Libraries were prepared by immunoSEQ multiplex PCR; TCRdb keeps only in-frame clonotypes and omits some of them. For V, J and clone size, that table is used; D and trimming come from the DNA. The sample lists some 260,000 clones, 88% occurring once. Concerning this clone itself: At one of its ends the junction is not consistent with the germline gene, which may arise from a read error.

The receptor was derived from a human donor in a cohort sampled during active COVID-19. Sequencing was performed on peripheral blood.

In DNA form, the CDR3 reads TGCAGCGTTGCCGGGACAGGGGCAGAGACGCAGTATTTT. It encodes CSVAGTGAETQYF. The chain couples TRBV29-1 to TRBJ2-3, with TRBD1 matching over 10 bases. Germline-derived CDR1 and CDR2 are SQVTM and ANQGSEA. CDR3 length: 13 amino acids.